This T cell receptor beta chain was sequenced for a study of identifying expanded T cells in peripheral blood. This clone was detected once. Its antigen is still unknown. Here immunoSEQ multiplex PCR was the method, and the copy in TCRdb shows in-frame clones only, minus some. Counted here are roughly 100,000 clones, around 89% occurring once; the ten biggest clones make up less than 20%. Study-wide findings and caveats: Across healthy donors, higher total template counts meant significantly greater roughly 2-week count variance.

Germline V gene data show CDR1 as MDHEN and CDR2 as SYDVKM. The CDR3 length is 16 residues. The V and J ends lost 4 bases and 5 bases respectively, with 21 bases between them. The gene calls are TRBV28 and TRBJ2-7; D may match TRBD1 or TRBD2 (6 bases each). The source of this sequence is a person between 18 and 75 years old in good health. The sequenced material came from blood. The CDR3 spells CASSSRGTKPFDEQYF. The CDR3 DNA reads TGTGCCAGCAGTTCTCGGGGGACAAAACCCTTTGACGAGCAGTACTTC. Full variable domain (outside the CDR3, taken from reference TRBV28 and TRBJ2-7): DVKVTQSSRYLVKRTGEKVFLECVQDMDHENMFWYRQDPGLGLRLIYFSYDVKMKEKGDIPEGYSVSREKKERFSLILESASTNQTSMYLCASSSRGTKPFDEQYFGPGTRLTVT.